This is a list of T cell receptor beta chains from one sample in a study of blood T cell repertoires in COVID-19. The method was immunoSEQ multiplex PCR; TCRdb's version includes in-frame clones alone and lacks a portion of them. The sample carries roughly 180,000 clones, more than 80% recorded once. Sequenced input: peripheral blood. The receptors shown here come from a woman aged 60 to 75 with acute or convalescent COVID-19. CDR3s include the opening cysteine and the closing phenylalanine or tryptophan. D genes are given only for firm matches. Clone size appears in some rows only: once, few, many, or a class for an expanded clone.

D gene	V gene	clone size	J gene	CDR3 DNA	CDR3 protein
-	TRBV29-1	-	TRBJ2-7	TGCAGCGTTCTCCAGGGCTACGAGCAGTACTTC	CSVLQGYEQYF
TRBD2	TRBV6-5	-	TRBJ2-7	TGTGCCGTCAGCGGTAGCGGGGCCTACGAGCAGTACTTC	CAVSGSGAYEQYF
TRBD1	TRBV5-1	-	TRBJ1-1	TGCGCCAGCAGCTCAGACAGGGTTAGGACTGAAGCTTTCTTT	CASSSDRVRTEAFF
-	TRBV28	-	TRBJ1-1	TGTGCCAGCAGTTCTCCGTCCTTATCGAACACTGAAGCTTTCTTT	CASSSPSLSNTEAFF
TRBD1	TRBV3-1/TRBV3-2	-	TRBJ2-1	TGTGCCAGCAGCCAGGACAGGTACGATGAGCAGTTCTTC	CASSQDRYDEQFF
TRBD2	TRBV28	-	TRBJ2-1	TGTGCCAGCAGTTTATGGGCTAGCGGGGTCGCTGAGCAGTTCTTC	CASSLWASGVAEQFF
-	TRBV18	once	TRBJ2-1	TGTGCCAGCTCACCAGGAGGGAACTACAATGAGCAGTTCTTC	CASSPGGNYNEQFF
-	TRBV5-1	-	TRBJ1-1	TGCGCCAGCAGCTTAGGGGGTATGAACACTGAAGCTTTCTTT	CASSLGGMNTEAFF
-	TRBV7-6	-	TRBJ1-6	TGTGCCAGCAGCTCTAGCGGGGTAAATTCACCCCTCCACTTT	CASSSSGVNSPLHF
TRBD1	TRBV24-1	few	TRBJ1-4	TGTGCCACCAGTGCTGGGACAGCAGTCGATGAAAAACTGTTTTTT	CATSAGTAVDEKLFF
TRBD1	TRBV6-6	-	TRBJ1-2	TGTGCCAGCAGGGCGGGACAGTCGAACTATGGCTACACCTTC	CASRAGQSNYGYTF
TRBD1	TRBV2	-	TRBJ2-2	TGTGCCAGCAGTACAGGGGGCACCGGGGAGCTGTTTTTT	CASSTGGTGELFF
-	TRBV3-1/TRBV3-2	-	TRBJ2-2	TGTGCCAGCAGCCAAGGGCTCACCGGGGAGCTGTTTTTT	CASSQGLTGELFF
TRBD1	TRBV6-6	-	TRBJ1-2	TGTGCCAGCCACATCCCTGGACAGGGGGGAGGTGGCTACACCTTC	CASHIPGQGGGGYTF
TRBD2	TRBV3-1/TRBV3-2	once	TRBJ2-3	TGTGCCAGCAGCCATGAAGACGCCGGGACTAGGTGGGGCGTAGATACGCAGTATTTT	CASSHEDAGTRWGVDTQYF
TRBD1	TRBV19	-	TRBJ1-5	TGTGCCAGTAATCAAGGACAGGGGCGAAATCAGCCCCAGCATTTT	CASNQGQGRNQPQHF
-	TRBV30	few	TRBJ1-2	TGTGCCGCCCCTAGACAGAAAACTTCTAACTATGGCTACACCTTC	CAAPRQKTSNYGYTF
-	TRBV5-1	-	TRBJ1-6	TGCGCCAGCAGCTCGGACGGGAGCTCCTATAATTCACCCCTCCACTTT	CASSSDGSSYNSPLHF
-	TRBV3-1/TRBV3-2	once	TRBJ2-1	TGTGCCAGCAATCTTCGGGGGTACTCCTACAATGAGCAGTTCTTC	CASNLRGYSYNEQFF
-	TRBV7-8	-	TRBJ1-4	TGTGCCAGCAGCTCCGGGGGGAGCGGTGAAAAACTGTTTTTT	CASSSGGSGEKLFF